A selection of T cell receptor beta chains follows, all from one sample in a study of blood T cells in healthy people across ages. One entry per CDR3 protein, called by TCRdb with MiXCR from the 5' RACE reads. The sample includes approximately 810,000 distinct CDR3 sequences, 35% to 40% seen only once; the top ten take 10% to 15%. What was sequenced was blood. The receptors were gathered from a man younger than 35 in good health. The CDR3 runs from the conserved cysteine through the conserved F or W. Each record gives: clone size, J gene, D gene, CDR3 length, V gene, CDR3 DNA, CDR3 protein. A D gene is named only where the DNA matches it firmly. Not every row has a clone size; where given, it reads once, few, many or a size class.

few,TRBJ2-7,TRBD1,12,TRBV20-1,TGCAGTGCCCGGGGACAGGGATTCGAGCAGTACTTC,CSARGQGFEQYF
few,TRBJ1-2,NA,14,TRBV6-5,TGTGCCAGCAGTTACGGGGTGGGGAACTATGGCTACACCTTC,CASSYGVGNYGYTF
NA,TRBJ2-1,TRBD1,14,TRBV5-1,TGCGCCAGCAGCTCCCGGACAGGGAGCAATGAGCAGTTCTTC,CASSSRTGSNEQFF
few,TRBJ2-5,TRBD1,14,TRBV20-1,TGCAGTGCTAGTTGGGGACAGGGAGGGGAGACCCAGTACTTC,CSASWGQGGETQYF
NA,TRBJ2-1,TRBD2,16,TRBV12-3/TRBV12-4,TGTGCCAGCAGCCCACTGGGACTAGCGGTTGTTAATGAGCAGTTCTTC,CASSPLGLAVVNEQFF
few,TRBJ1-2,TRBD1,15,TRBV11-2,TGTGCCAGCAGCCCCTGGACAGGGGGCGAATATGGCTACACCTTC,CASSPWTGGEYGYTF
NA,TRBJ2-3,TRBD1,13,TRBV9,TGTGCCAGCGGGACAGGTCCCACAGATACGCAGTATTTT,CASGTGPTDTQYF
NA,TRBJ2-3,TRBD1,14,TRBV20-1,TGCAGTGCTTGCCGACAGGGGCTCACAGATACGCAGTATTTT,CSACRQGLTDTQYF
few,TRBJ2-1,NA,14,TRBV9,TGTGCCAGCAGCTCCGAAGAGCCTAACCTTGAGCAGTTCTTC,CASSSEEPNLEQFF
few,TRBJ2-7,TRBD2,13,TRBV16,TGTGCCAGCAGCCAGGGCGGGGGGAATGAGCAGTACTTC,CASSQGGGNEQYF
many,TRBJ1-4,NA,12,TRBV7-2,TGTGCCAGCAGCTCGGGAAATGAAAAACTGTTTTTT,CASSSGNEKLFF
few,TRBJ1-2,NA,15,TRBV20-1,TGCAGTGCTAGTAGGTTATTCCCCGAGAGCTATGGCTACACCTTC,CSASRLFPESYGYTF
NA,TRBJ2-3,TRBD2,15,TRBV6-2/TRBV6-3,TGTGCCAGCAACGTAGCGGGGGCCGTCACAGATACGCAGTATTTT,CASNVAGAVTDTQYF
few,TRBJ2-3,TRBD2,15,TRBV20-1,TGCAGTGCTAGACAACTAGCGGGGGTCGCAGATACGCAGTATTTT,CSARQLAGVADTQYF
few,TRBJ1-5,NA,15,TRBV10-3,TGTGCCATCAGTGACGGCGGGACGGGCAATCAGCCCCAGCATTTT,CAISDGGTGNQPQHF
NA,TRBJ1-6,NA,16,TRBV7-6,TGTGCCAGCAGCTTAACCTTAGGGAGGGGATATTCACCCCTCCACTTT,CASSLTLGRGYSPLHF
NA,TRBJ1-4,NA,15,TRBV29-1,TGCAGCGCCGGAGGGGCAGCCACAACTAATGAAAAACTGTTTTTT,CSAGGAATTNEKLFF
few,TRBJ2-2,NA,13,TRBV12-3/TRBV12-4,TGTGCCAGCAGTTTTTGGAAAACCGGGGAGCTGTTTTTT,CASSFWKTGELFF
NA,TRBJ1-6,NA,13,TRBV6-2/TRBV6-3,TGTGCCAGCAGTCGAACGGCCGATTCACCCCTCCACTTT,CASSRTADSPLHF
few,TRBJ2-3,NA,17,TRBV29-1,TGCAGCGTTGATTCAGGGGTGGGGACTACACTCACAGATACGCAGTATTTT,CSVDSGVGTTLTDTQYF
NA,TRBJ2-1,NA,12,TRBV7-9,TGTGCCAGCAGCGCTCAGACACAGACCCAGTTCTTC,CASSAQTQTQFF
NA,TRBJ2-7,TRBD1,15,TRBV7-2,TGTGCCAGCAGCTTTTATGGGACAGGGCCCGGCGAGCAGTACTTC,CASSFYGTGPGEQYF
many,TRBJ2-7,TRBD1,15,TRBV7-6,TGTGCCAGCAGCTCACACCTAGACAGGGACTACGAGCAGTACTTC,CASSSHLDRDYEQYF
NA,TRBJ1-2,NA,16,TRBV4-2,TGTGCCAGCAGCCGGAAGTTGGGGGGCGTCACCGGGGGCTACACCTTC,CASSRKLGGVTGGYTF
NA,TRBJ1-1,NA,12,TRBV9,TGTGCCAGGTCAGGGGACCACACTGAAGCTTTCTTT,CARSGDHTEAFF
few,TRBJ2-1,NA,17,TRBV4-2,TGTGCCAGCAGCCAAGGGGAGGTAGGCCCCCCCTACAATGAGCAGTTCTTC,CASSQGEVGPPYNEQFF
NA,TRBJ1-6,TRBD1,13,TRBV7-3,TGTGCCAGCAGCCTGGACAGGGAATCACCCCTCCACTTT,CASSLDRESPLHF
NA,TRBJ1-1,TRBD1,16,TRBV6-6,TGTGCCAGCAGTTACCTCTCAGGGGGCATGAACACTGAAGCTTTCTTT,CASSYLSGGMNTEAFF
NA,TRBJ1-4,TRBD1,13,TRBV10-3,TGTGCCTCCCAGACAGGGGAAAATGAAAAACTGTTTTTT,CASQTGENEKLFF
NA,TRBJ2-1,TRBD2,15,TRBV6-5,TGTGCCAGCAGCCTAGCGGGGGGGTCGGAGAATGAGCAGTTCTTC,CASSLAGGSENEQFF
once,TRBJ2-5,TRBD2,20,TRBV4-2,TGTGCCAGCAGCCAAGATGACCAGAACCCTATAGCGGGAGGTCAAGAGACCCAGTACTTC,CASSQDDQNPIAGGQETQYF
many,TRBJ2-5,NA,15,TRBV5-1,TGCGCCAGCAGCTCTAGCGCCTTGTACCAAGAGACCCAGTACTTC,CASSSSALYQETQYF
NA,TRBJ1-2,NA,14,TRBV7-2,TGTGCCAGCAGCTTAGCGGCAGGCCAGCATGGCTACACCTTC,CASSLAAGQHGYTF
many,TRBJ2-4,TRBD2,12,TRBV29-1,TGCAGCGTTGACGGGGGGACAAACATTCAGTACTTC,CSVDGGTNIQYF
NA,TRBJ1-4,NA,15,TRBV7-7,TGTGCCAGCAGCCCGCGAGGGGCAGGTGGTGAAAAACTGTTTTTT,CASSPRGAGGEKLFF
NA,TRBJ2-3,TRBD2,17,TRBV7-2,TGTGCCAGCAGCGTACTCGGACTAGCGGGAAGCACAGATACGCAGTATTTT,CASSVLGLAGSTDTQYF
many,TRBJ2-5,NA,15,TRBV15,TGTGCCACCAGCAGCGCCCGGGATTTCCATGAGACCCAGTACTTC,CATSSARDFHETQYF
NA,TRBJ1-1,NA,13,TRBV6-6,TGTGCCAGCAGTAAACGGGGCCAGGGAAGTGCTTTCTTT,CASSKRGQGSAFF
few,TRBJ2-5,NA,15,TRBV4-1,TGCGCCAGCAGCCAAGATCGATCCGAAGAAGAGACCCAGTACTTC,CASSQDRSEEETQYF